These 31 T cell receptor beta chains were sequenced from one sample in a study of PD-L1 blockade in urothelial cancer. Clones were sequenced by immunoSEQ multiplex PCR, and TCRdb holds only the in-frame ones, with some missing. The repertoire holds approximately 70,000 clones, roughly 91% seen once, with 3.4% in the top ten. Here the sequenced sample was PBMCs, taken around atezolizumab (anti-PD-L1) treatment. The receptor set was obtained from a man in his sixties with urothelial cancer.

This clone was picked up a small number of times. This chain links TRBV7-2 with TRBJ1-4; weak D call: TRBD1 (5 bases). Trimming stripped 6 bases from V and 8 bases from J, with 7 bases between. CDR1 SGHTA and CDR2 FQGNSA come from the germline V gene. There are 11 residues in the CDR3. This CDR3 reads CASRGGEKLFF. The CDR3 DNA reads TGTGCCAGCAGGGGGGGAGAAAAACTGTTTTTT.

The chain carries TRBV23-1 and TRBJ1-5; no clear D gene. TRBV23-1 is annotated as an ORF whose role is uncertain. V lost 0 bases and J lost 2, with 14 bases in between. The CDR3 extends over 17 amino acids. CDR3 nucleotide sequence: TGCGCCAGCAGTCAATCTGGAGAGATCATTGGCAATCAGCCCCAGCATTTT. This gives the protein CASSQSGEIIGNQPQHF.

The chain couples TRBV5-1 to TRBJ2-6; D might be TRBD2 (6 bases). Looked up from germline, CDR1 is SGHRS and CDR2 is YFSETQ. Trimming pared 1 base from V and 2 bases from J, leaving 13 bases between. The CDR3 is made up of 17 amino acids. CDR3 residues: CASSLRRGEAGANVLTF. Here the CDR3 DNA reads TGCGCCAGCAGCTTGAGAAGAGGGGAGGCTGGGGCCAACGTCCTGACTTTC.

V is TRBV29-1 and J is TRBJ1-2, with D maybe TRBD1 (5 bases). Per the germline V gene, CDR1 is SQVTM and CDR2 is ANQGSEA. CDR3 size: 12 residues. V was clipped by 1 base and J by 12 bases, with 15 bases between them. The CDR3 DNA reads TGCAGCGTTGAAGCAGGGCCTGGTTCGGACACCTTC. It encodes CSVEAGPGSDTF.

The chain couples TRBV28 to TRBJ1-3; D possibly corresponds to TRBD1 (5 bases). V lost 5 bases and J 3 bases, leaving 11 bases between the germline ends. This CDR3 is built from 14 residues. CDR1 MDHEN and CDR2 SYDVKM come from the germline V gene. DNA for the CDR3: TGTGCCAGCAGTCTGGCAGGGTTTGGAAACACCATATATTTT. Its translation is CASSLAGFGNTIYF.

The rearrangement links TRBV6-6 to TRBJ2-7; 11 nucleotides line up with TRBD2. Germline V gives CDR1 MNHNY, CDR2 SVGAGI (reference sequence). Trimming removed 6 bases from V and 1 base from J; junction bases left unmatched: 8. The CDR3 is 16 residues long. The CDR3 loop is CASRDETSGTSYEQYF. CDR3 DNA: TGTGCCAGCAGGGACGAGACTAGCGGGACATCCTACGAGCAGTACTTC.

The DNA of the CDR3 is TGCGCCAGCAGCCCCCCCCCGGGACTAGGAGGCACAGATACGCAGTATTTT. Its protein is CASSPPPGLGGTDTQYF. V and J are TRBV4-1 and TRBJ2-3, with 8 bases aligning to TRBD2. Germline V gives CDR1 MGHRA, CDR2 YSYEKL. J lost 1 base, V lost 4 bases, and 10 bases had no gene match. The CDR3 runs 17 residues.

The chain recombines TRBV18 with TRBJ2-5; the D is unclear. The CDR3 covers 11 residues. Per germline, CDR1 KGHSH and CDR2 LQKENI. Trimming removed 2 bases at V and 5 bases at J, with 3 bases between. The CDR3 reads CASSPAETQYF. The CDR3 DNA is TGTGCCAGCTCACCAGCGGAGACCCAGTACTTC.

This chain connects TRBV2 to TRBJ2-5; TRBD2 aligns across 8 bases. The J segment lost 5 bases and the V segment lost 4 bases, leaving 9 bases of the junction unmatched. Per germline, CDR1 SNHLY and CDR2 FYNNEI. The CDR3 has 15 residues. The CDR3 sequence is CASSATGRAGETQYF. The CDR3 region has the DNA TGTGCCAGCAGTGCCACCGGGAGGGCCGGGGAGACCCAGTACTTC. The variable domain in full, with the rest retrieved from reference TRBV2 and TRBJ2-5, is EPEVTQTPSHQVTQMGQEVILRCVPISNHLYFYWYRQILGQKVEFLVSFYNNEISEKSEIFDDQFSVERPDGSNFTLKIRSTKLEDSAMYFCASSATGRAGETQYFGPGTRLLVL.

The V gene is TRBV30, the J gene TRBJ1-2; the D gene is possibly TRBD1 (5 bases). This CDR3 has 14 residues. Germline CDR1 and CDR2: GTSNPN and SVGIG (reference sequence). V was cut by 5 bases and J by 0 bases, with 13 bases left in between. The CDR3 DNA reads as TGTGCCTGGTCCCGGGGGGGAGCTAACTATGGCTACACCTTC. Translated, it gives CAWSRGGANYGYTF.

This clone was observed once. This chain joins TRBV7-9 and TRBJ1-3; no definite D call. Germline V gives CDR1 SEHNR, CDR2 FQNEAQ (reference sequence). V lost 1 base, J lost 0 bases, and 7 bases lay in between. The CDR3 extends over 15 amino acids. The CDR3 loop is CASSLGPGSGNTIYF. CDR3 in DNA: TGTGCCAGCAGCTTAGGGCCAGGCTCTGGAAACACCATATATTTT.

This clone was counted between two and nine times. J is TRBJ2-2 and V is TRBV19, with TRBD2 identical over 14 bases. Germline values: CDR1 LNHDA, CDR2 SQIVND (reference sequence). The CDR3 runs to 17 residues. Trimming cost V 6 bases and J 7 bases; bases outside gene matches: 10. Here the CDR3 DNA reads TGTGCCAGTAGCAGACTAGCGGGAGGGCCGTTGTTCGGGGAGCTGTTTTTT. Amino acid sequence: CASSRLAGGPLFGELFF.

The V gene is TRBV9, the J gene TRBJ2-1; the D gene is possibly TRBD1 (5 bases). Germline V lookup: CDR1 SGDLS, CDR2 YYNGEE. Trimming took 0 bases from V and 7 from J, leaving 11 bases between them. CDR3 length: 14 residues. CDR3 region: CASSVGPGSNEQFF. CDR3 DNA: TGTGCCAGCAGCGTAGGTCCAGGGTCTAATGAGCAGTTCTTC.

This CDR3 is CASSLTGGEGEAFF. CDR3 nucleotides: TGTGCCAGCAGCTTGACAGGGGGCGAAGGTGAAGCTTTCTTT. The V gene is TRBV6-6, the J gene TRBJ1-1; TRBD1 aligns across 10 bases. With V trimmed by 6 bases and J by 7 bases, 8 bases remained unmatched. The CDR3 has 14 amino acids. The V gene's germline CDR1 is MNHNY and CDR2 SVGAGI (reference sequence).

This rearrangement joins TRBV5-5 to TRBJ1-2; TRBD1 agrees at 8 bases. Germline CDR1 reads SGHKS; CDR2 reads YYEKEE (reference sequence). This CDR3 comprises 14 residues. V was clipped by 4 bases and J by 8 bases; unmatched bases: 10. CDR3 coding DNA: TGTGCCAGCAGCGGAAACCAGGGGGCGTTCGGCTACACCTTC. Translated, it gives CASSGNQGAFGYTF. Complete variable domain (other parts from reference TRBV5-5 and TRBJ1-2): DAGVTQSPTHLIKTRGQQVTLRCSPISGHKSVSWYQQVLGQGPQFIFQYYEKEERGRGNFPDRFSARQFPNYSSELNVNALLLGDSALYLCASSGNQGAFGYTFGSGTRLTVV.

The count of this clone is one. The chain employs TRBV6-1 and TRBJ2-2; the match to TRBD2 covers 7 bases. V shed 8 bases, J shed 4 bases, and the junction held 10 bases outside the gene matches. This CDR3 is 15 amino acids long. CDR1 MNHNS and CDR2 SASEGT come from the germline V gene. CDR3 region: CASARGEIGTGELFF. The CDR3 DNA follows: TGTGCCAGCGCTCGGGGGGAGATTGGCACCGGGGAGCTGTTTTTT.

This clone was recorded once. V and J are TRBV9 and TRBJ2-3, with D possibly matching TRBD1 (6 bases). CDR3 length: 14 amino acids. In germline, CDR1 is SGDLS, CDR2 YYNGEE. Trimming took off 0 bases at V and 4 bases at J, with 9 bases between the two ends. The CDR3 loop is CASSVEGGPDTQYF. The CDR3 DNA follows: TGTGCCAGCAGCGTAGAAGGGGGACCAGATACGCAGTATTTT.

The chain has TRBV5-4 and TRBJ2-1; D not resolved. The CDR3 extends over 12 amino acids. Germline CDR1 and CDR2: SGHNT and YYREEE (reference sequence). Trimming removed 0 bases from V and 11 bases from J, with 9 bases in between. CDR3 nucleotide sequence: TGTGCCAGCAGCTTGGATAGAGTTAAGCAGTTCTTC. Translating gives CASSLDRVKQFF.

This chain connects TRBV4-1 to TRBJ2-1; 9 bases match TRBD2. Germline V lookup: CDR1 MGHRA, CDR2 YSYEKL. The length of the CDR3 is 13 residues. V trimming: 5 bases; J trimming: 16 bases; junction bases outside the gene matches: 12. The CDR3 bases are TGCGCCAGCAGCGGACCGCGGACTAGCGTCTATTTCTTC. Its protein product is CASSGPRTSVYFF.

The chain carries TRBV19 and TRBJ2-2; TRBD2 is a possible D gene (6 bases). This CDR3 comprises 15 residues. Germline-derived CDR1 and CDR2 are LNHDA and SQIVND (reference sequence). V lost 4 bases, J lost 5 bases, and 14 bases lay in between. The CDR3 loop is CASSKTGLPTGELFF. The CDR3 bases are TGTGCCAGTAGTAAGACGGGACTTCCGACCGGGGAGCTGTTTTTT.

The rearrangement links TRBV9 to TRBJ1-1, with a tentative D call TRBD1 (6 bases). CDR1 SGDLS and CDR2 YYNGEE come from the germline V gene. The CDR3 is 13 residues long. The V end was cut by 6 bases, the J end by 4 bases, with 13 bases between. CDR3 nucleotide sequence: TGTGCCAGCACGGGAAGGGGGAGCACTGAAGCTTTCTTT. Its protein product is CASTGRGSTEAFF.

This chain uses TRBV5-1 with TRBJ1-2; 12 positions match TRBD1. The CDR3 has 18 residues. The trim removed 4 bases at V and 5 bases at J, leaving 15 bases unmatched. From germline, CDR1 is SGHRS and CDR2 YFSETQ. In DNA, the CDR3 is TGCGCCAGCAGCCTTGGGACAGGGGGCGCGGGGGAAACATATGGCTACACCTTC. Protein: CASSLGTGGAGETYGYTF.

The V and J genes are TRBV6-1 and TRBJ2-3, with a tentative D call TRBD2 (5 bases). This CDR3 has 13 residues. CDR1 MNHNS and CDR2 SASEGT come from the germline V gene. Trimming left V 10 bases short and J 4 bases short, with 15 bases between. CDR3 protein: CATLRGFADTQYF. CDR3 nucleotides: TGTGCCACCCTCCGGGGATTCGCAGATACGCAGTATTTT.

This clone was observed a single time. This chain links TRBV9 with TRBJ2-7, with D perhaps matching TRBD1 (6 bases). There are 15 residues in the CDR3. V was clipped by 0 bases and J by 2 bases, with 12 bases between them. The V gene's germline CDR1 is SGDLS and CDR2 YYNGEE. CDR3 in amino acids: CASSVEPTGTYEQYF. CDR3 nucleotide sequence: TGTGCCAGCAGCGTAGAGCCGACAGGAACCTACGAGCAGTACTTC.

The count of this clone is one. This chain joins TRBV28 and TRBJ1-1, with 8 bases that match TRBD1. Trimming at V came to 4 bases and at J to 3 bases, leaving 7 bases not matched to a gene. The germline V gene has CDR1 MDHEN and CDR2 SYDVKM. The CDR3 runs 15 residues. The CDR3 sequence: CASSSWGTGDTEAFF. DNA of the CDR3: TGTGCCAGCAGTTCTTGGGGGACAGGAGACACTGAAGCTTTCTTT.

The genes are TRBV6-5 and TRBJ2-5; 7 bases line up with TRBD1. Trimming took 8 bases from V and 2 from J; bases not matched to a gene: 8. In germline, CDR1 is MNHEY, CDR2 SVGAGI. The CDR3 length is 14 residues. CDR3 sequence: CASSTQGVQETQYF. The CDR3 DNA reads as TGTGCCAGCTCTACTCAGGGGGTACAAGAGACCCAGTACTTC.

This chain connects TRBV19 to TRBJ2-1; unclear D gene. In germline, CDR1 is LNHDA, CDR2 SQIVND (reference sequence). V lost 5 bases and J 2 bases, leaving 10 bases between the germline ends. This CDR3 region has 14 residues. As DNA, the CDR3 is TGTGCCAGTAGTTTACCATCAGCCTACAATGAGCAGTTCTTC. Translating gives CASSLPSAYNEQFF.

The V gene is TRBV5-6, the J gene TRBJ2-2; weak D call: TRBD2 (7 bases). Germline CDR1 is SGHDT and CDR2 is YYEEEE. The CDR3 is 15 amino acids. V lost 4 bases, J lost 6 bases, and 16 bases lay in between. The CDR3 DNA follows: TGTGCCAGCAGCCGATGGGGGGGCTCATCCGGGGAGCTGTTTTTT. It is translated as CASSRWGGSSGELFF.

The CDR3 bases are TGTGCCAGCAGCTTGGCTTTCGGTTCCTTGTCCTACGAGCAGTACTTC. This codes for CASSLAFGSLSYEQYF. The gene calls are TRBV5-6 and TRBJ2-7; unclear D gene. The CDR3 covers 16 residues. The V gene's germline CDR1 is SGHDT and CDR2 YYEEEE. With 0 bases removed from V and 1 base from J, the gap between germline ends came to 14 bases.

J is TRBJ2-5 and V is TRBV15; D is unresolved. V was clipped by 5 bases and J by 5 bases, with 6 bases between them. The CDR3 runs to 11 residues. Germline CDR1 and CDR2: LNHNV and YYDKDF (reference sequence). The chain's CDR3 is CATSRTETQYF. The CDR3 DNA is TGTGCCACCAGCCGAACTGAGACCCAGTACTTC.

The J gene is TRBJ1-1, the V gene TRBV5-1; D may be TRBD1 (6 bases). Germline lookup yields CDR1 SGHRS and CDR2 YFSETQ. The CDR3 covers 16 residues. V gave up 4 bases and J gave up 0 bases, with 16 bases separating them. The CDR3, as DNA: TGCGCCAGCAGCCCGGCCCCACAGGGATTGAACACTGAAGCTTTCTTT. It translates to CASSPAPQGLNTEAFF.